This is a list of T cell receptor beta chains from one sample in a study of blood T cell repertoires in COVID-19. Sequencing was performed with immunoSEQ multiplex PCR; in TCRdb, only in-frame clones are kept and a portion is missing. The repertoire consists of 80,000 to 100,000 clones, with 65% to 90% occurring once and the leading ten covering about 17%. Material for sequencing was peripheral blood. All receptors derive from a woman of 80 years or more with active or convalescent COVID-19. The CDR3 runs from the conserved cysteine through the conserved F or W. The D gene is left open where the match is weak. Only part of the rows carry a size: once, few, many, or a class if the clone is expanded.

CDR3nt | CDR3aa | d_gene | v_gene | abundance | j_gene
TGTGCCAGCAGGGAGACGCCAGCCGCCTCCTACGAGCAGTACTTC | CASRETPAASYEQYF | . | TRBV2 | . | TRBJ2-7
TGTGCCACCGGAGATACGCAGTATTTT | CATGDTQYF | . | TRBV7-8 | . | TRBJ2-3
TGTGCCAGCAGCCCCCGCGGGGGATTTAATGGCTACACCTTC | CASSPRGGFNGYTF | . | TRBV7-3 | . | TRBJ1-2
TGTGCCACCAGTGATCCGGGACAGGGCGACACCGGGGAGCTGTTTTTT | CATSDPGQGDTGELFF | TRBD1 | TRBV24-1 | few | TRBJ2-2
TGTGCCAGCAGCCAACAGCCAGGGCGGGGGGGACCCTATGGCTACACCTTC | CASSQQPGRGGPYGYTF | . | TRBV3-1/TRBV3-2 | . | TRBJ1-2
TGCGCCAGCCGAGGCACGGGACTAGCCACAGATACGCAGTATTTT | CASRGTGLATDTQYF | TRBD2 | TRBV5-1 | . | TRBJ2-3
TGTGCCAGCAGTTTTGTGCGGGGGGGGACCCAGTACTTC | CASSFVRGGTQYF | TRBD2 | TRBV12-3/TRBV12-4 | once | TRBJ2-5
TGTGCCAGCAGTGAAAATGGGAGCTACGAGCAGTACTTC | CASSENGSYEQYF | . | TRBV2 | few | TRBJ2-7
TGCGCCAGCAGCCAAGATTGGAGGGGAATAGATAGCGAAAAACTGTTTTTT | CASSQDWRGIDSEKLFF | . | TRBV4-3 | . | TRBJ1-4
TGTGCCAGCAGCTTCGACACACCCTCCTACGAGCAGTACTTC | CASSFDTPSYEQYF | . | TRBV11-2 | . | TRBJ2-7
TGTGCCAGCAGAAAACCGGGACTAGCGGGGAACGAGCAGTACTTC | CASRKPGLAGNEQYF | TRBD2 | TRBV27 | . | TRBJ2-7
TGTGCCAGCAGCTTAGGGGGACAGGGTGGTAAGACCCAGTACTTC | CASSLGGQGGKTQYF | TRBD1 | TRBV11-2 | . | TRBJ2-5
TGTGCCAGCAGTCCTGGGGACAGTAGAAACACCATATATTTT | CASSPGDSRNTIYF | TRBD1 | TRBV27 | . | TRBJ1-3
TGTGCCAGCAGCTTAGGACAGCTTACTGAAGCTTTCTTT | CASSLGQLTEAFF | . | TRBV7-9 | . | TRBJ1-1
TGTGCCAGCTCACCACCGAGCCTCAATGAGCAGTTCTTC | CASSPPSLNEQFF | . | TRBV18 | . | TRBJ2-1
TGTGCCAGCAGTTTCGCTAGCGGGAGGGCTGGGGGCACCGGGGAGCTGTTTTTT | CASSFASGRAGGTGELFF | TRBD2 | TRBV2 | . | TRBJ2-2
TGTGCCAGCAGCCGTCGACAGAACACCATATATTTT | CASSRRQNTIYF | . | TRBV28 | . | TRBJ1-3